This is a list of T cell receptor beta chains from one sample in a study of T cells in Graves' hyperthyroidism and ophthalmopathy. MiXCR was run by TCRdb on the multiplex PCR reads, yielding one entry per CDR3 protein. The sample holds some 350,000 distinct CDR3 sequences, 13% to 15% seen once. Sequencing was carried out using blood. Receptor source: a woman in her fifties or sixties with Graves' ophthalmopathy. CDR3s include the opening cysteine and the closing phenylalanine or tryptophan. D genes are given only for firm matches. Size is stated for part of the rows, as once, few or many counts, or as a class when the clone is expanded.

CDR3: CASSQDTGGEKKLFF
DNA: TGTGCCAGCAGCCAAGACACAGGGGGAGAGAAAAAACTGTTTTTT
size: .
V: TRBV4-2
J: TRBJ1-4
D: TRBD1

CDR3: CASSAGHAANEKLFF
DNA: TGCGCCAGCAGCGCAGGACATGCGGCTAATGAAAAACTGTTTTTT
size: few
V: TRBV5-1
J: TRBJ1-4
D: .

CDR3: CASSPARTGTYEQYF
DNA: TGTGCCAGCTCACCAGCCCGGACAGGGACCTACGAGCAGTACTTC
size: many
V: TRBV18
J: TRBJ2-7
D: TRBD1

CDR3: CASSFGHNKQFF
DNA: TGTGCCAGCAGCTTCGGGCACAATAAGCAGTTCTTC
size: many
V: TRBV7-9
J: TRBJ2-1
D: .

CDR3: CASSLWGTGRYEQYF
DNA: TGTGCCAGCAGTTTATGGGGGACAGGGCGCTACGAGCAGTACTTC
size: many
V: TRBV28
J: TRBJ2-7
D: TRBD1

CDR3: CASSPGGVPEQQYF
DNA: TGTGCCAGCAGCCCCGGGGGGGTCCCTGAGCAGCAGTACTTC
size: few
V: TRBV7-3
J: TRBJ2-7
D: TRBD2

CDR3: CASRNWTSGRAPHEQYF
DNA: TGTGCCAGCAGAAACTGGACTAGCGGGAGGGCCCCCCACGAGCAGTACTTC
size: many
V: TRBV7-4
J: TRBJ2-7
D: TRBD2

CDR3: CASRPGPSGGYTF
DNA: TGTGCCAGCAGACCCGGGCCCTCAGGCGGCTACACCTTC
size: many
V: TRBV2
J: TRBJ1-2
D: .

CDR3: CASIGGNTDTQYF
DNA: TGTGCCAGCATCGGCGGGAACACAGATACGCAGTATTTT
size: .
V: TRBV2
J: TRBJ2-3
D: .

CDR3: CASSLALSYGYTF
DNA: TGTGCCAGCAGCTTGGCACTCTCCTATGGCTACACCTTC
size: few
V: TRBV5-8
J: TRBJ1-2
D: .

CDR3: CASSEALGLAIEQYF
DNA: TGTGCCAGCAGTGAAGCGTTGGGACTAGCAATCGAGCAGTACTTC
size: many
V: TRBV2
J: TRBJ2-7
D: TRBD2

CDR3: CATSDTRGGGNVEFF
DNA: TGTGCCACCAGTGATACCCGCGGGGGGGGGAACGTGGAGTTCTTC
size: .
V: TRBV24-1
J: TRBJ2-1
D: TRBD2

CDR3: CAWRRAGYNEQFF
DNA: TGTGCCTGGAGAAGGGCAGGTTACAATGAGCAGTTCTTC
size: .
V: TRBV30
J: TRBJ2-1
D: .

CDR3: CASSQDGRPDDGYTF
DNA: TGCGCCAGCAGCCAAGATGGACGTCCCGACGATGGCTACACCTTC
size: .
V: TRBV4-1
J: TRBJ1-2
D: .

CDR3: CSVEEGRRTDTQYF
DNA: TGCAGCGTTGAAGAAGGGAGGCGCACAGATACGCAGTATTTT
size: many
V: TRBV29-1
J: TRBJ2-3
D: .

CDR3: CSALTQEGGYGYTF
DNA: TGCAGCGCCCTTACCCAGGAGGGAGGCTATGGCTACACCTTC
size: .
V: TRBV29-1
J: TRBJ1-2
D: .

CDR3: CASSLGSRDYGYTF
DNA: TGTGCCAGCAGCCTAGGGAGCAGGGACTATGGCTACACCTTC
size: many
V: TRBV5-5
J: TRBJ1-2
D: .

CDR3: CASSFRRSNQPQHF
DNA: TGTGCCAGCAGTTTTAGGAGATCCAATCAGCCCCAGCATTTT
size: many
V: TRBV28
J: TRBJ1-5
D: .

CDR3: CATSDRKGRDTGELFF
DNA: TGTGCCACCAGTGACCGGAAGGGCAGGGACACCGGGGAGCTGTTTTTT
size: .
V: TRBV24-1
J: TRBJ2-2
D: .

CDR3: CASSLQGAGNTIYF
DNA: TGTGCCAGCAGCCTACAAGGGGCTGGAAACACCATATATTTT
size: many
V: TRBV3-1
J: TRBJ1-3
D: .

CDR3: CASSLEQSYEQYF
DNA: TGTGCCAGCAGTTTAGAACAGTCCTACGAGCAGTACTTC
size: many
V: TRBV12-3/TRBV12-4
J: TRBJ2-7
D: .

CDR3: CASSPERSRETQYF
DNA: TGCGCCAGCAGCCCTGAGCGTAGTAGGGAGACCCAGTACTTC
size: few
V: TRBV5-1
J: TRBJ2-5
D: .

CDR3: CASSIVGSGPYEQYF
DNA: TGTGCCAGTAGTATAGTTGGTAGCGGTCCCTACGAGCAGTACTTC
size: .
V: TRBV19
J: TRBJ2-7
D: .

CDR3: CASSPGATSGRQFF
DNA: TGTGCCAGCAGCCCTGGGGCTACTAGCGGGAGGCAGTTCTTC
size: many
V: TRBV3-1
J: TRBJ2-1
D: TRBD2

CDR3: CASSPDRAGNTIYF
DNA: TGTGCCAGCTCACCGGACAGGGCTGGAAACACCATATATTTT
size: many
V: TRBV18
J: TRBJ1-3
D: TRBD1

CDR3: CASSQPGTGREQYF
DNA: TGCGCCAGCAGCCAACCGGGGACAGGACGCGAGCAGTACTTC
size: .
V: TRBV4-1
J: TRBJ2-7
D: TRBD1

CDR3: CASSPLAGTNEKLFF
DNA: TGTGCCAGCTCACCCCTCGCGGGAACTAATGAAAAACTGTTTTTT
size: .
V: TRBV18
J: TRBJ1-4
D: .